A selection of T cell receptor beta chains follows, all from one sample in a study of T cell repertoires in cytomegalovirus infection. TCRdb reprocessed the reads with MiXCR, giving one entry per CDR3 protein. The table has about 330,000 distinct CDR3 sequences, 34% seen once. These receptors have no identified antigens. Sequenced here: cultured PBMCs, sampled from culture after CMV antigen stimulation. These receptors were collected from a human donor in good health (CMV status not recorded). Some clones in this sample may be carry-over from other donors' samples. CDR3s leave out the opening cysteine and the closing phenylalanine or tryptophan. The order of the fields is V gene, J gene, CDR3 protein.

TRBV7-9,TRBJ2-1,ASSLAGTSGTYNEQF
TRBV27,TRBJ1-6,ASRQDSVRSSYNSPLH
TRBV10-3,TRBJ1-1,AIRTGGPRNTEAF
TRBV3-1,TRBJ2-1,ASSKMAGGPYNEQF
TRBV6-6,TRBJ1-5,ASSYGPRDQPQH
TRBV11-2,TRBJ2-3,ASSPGLRRQDTQY
TRBV19,TRBJ1-5,ASSILQGAGNQPQH
TRBV9,TRBJ1-3,ASSVLDQHVSGNTIY
TRBV14,TRBJ1-2,ASSTRRSKPPYGYT
TRBV7-2,TRBJ2-3,ASSSISSGNGDTQY
TRBV27,TRBJ2-1,ASSLQEISGPYNEQF
TRBV7-2,TRBJ2-7,ASSLKYEQY
TRBV7-3,TRBJ2-1,ASSLRLAGVLDEQF
TRBV7-3,TRBJ2-2,ASSLWGRPNTGELF
TRBV28,TRBJ1-5,ASRTGQGSNQPQH
TRBV24-1,TRBJ2-5,ATSEWDGNEETQY
TRBV7-6,TRBJ2-1,ASSISSGIYNEQF
TRBV28,TRBJ2-2,ASRRIQTGYTGELF
TRBV5-6,TRBJ2-3,ASSLAPASTDTQY
TRBV6-5,TRBJ2-3,ASWPGGRAGDTQY
TRBV6-5,TRBJ2-1,ASNILAGAYNEQF
TRBV12-3/TRBV12-4,TRBJ2-5,ASNIAGGVETQY
TRBV7-2,TRBJ2-2,ASSQTAGTGELF
TRBV11-3,TRBJ2-7,ASSLAGTGSYEQY
TRBV2,TRBJ2-5,ASSGGLSGRAREPQETQY
TRBV7-9,TRBJ1-1,ASSLEQGALRAEAF
TRBV6-2/TRBV6-3,TRBJ2-1,ASNIVGEGRDEQF
TRBV12-3/TRBV12-4,TRBJ2-7,ASSALAGLTYEQY
TRBV28,TRBJ2-1,ASSLLAGGNNEQF